This T cell receptor beta chain was sequenced in a study of CD8+ T cells in alopecia areata. At the level of the study: Twice daily, treated patients received 5 to 10 mg of oral tofacitinib. The drug, tofacitinib, lasted 6 to 18 months, followed by 6 months off drug. General study findings and limits: Affected lesional scalp, above all in alopecia totalis/universalis, was more clonal than normal scalp. The study found TCR sharing across patients less clear than in mice, possibly for HLA reasons.

A word on this clone: Antigen unknown.

The V end lost 6 bases, the J end lost 3 bases, and 12 bases lay between the germline ends. The CDR3 covers 12 residues. Germline assignment: CDR1 SQVTM and CDR2 ANQGSEA. Extraction and reverse transcription of RNA yielded cDNA as the sequencing template. Libraries were prepared by immunoSEQ multiplex PCR; TCRdb keeps only in-frame clonotypes and omits some of them. The data show about 120,000 clones, with about 46% seen just once and roughly a sixth held by the top ten. This sample comprised CD8+ T cells sorted from blood, obtained at week 0. This receptor was identified in a human donor with alopecia areata. This chain links TRBV29-1 with TRBJ2-7, with a tentative D call TRBD2 (5 bases). CDR3 nucleotides: TGCAGCGTCACCCCTGAGGGCTACGAGCAGTACTTC. Amino acid sequence: CSVTPEGYEQYF.